The entry that follows covers one TCR beta chain sequence. Profiled with immunoSEQ multiplex PCR; TCRdb holds only in-frame clones, not every one. The sample holds about 22,000 clones; about 93% are singletons and the top ten take around 1.3%. This entry is derived from a study of T cells in tumors and immune-related adverse events. This clonotype was obtained from a female donor with metastatic renal cell carcinoma. This specimen consisted of lymph node tissue, obtained from a patient treated with anti-PD-1 therapy.

The CDR3 bases are TGTGCCACCAGCAGAACCGGGACAGAGCTGCATTTT. Protein product: CATSRTGTELHF. The chain employs TRBV15 and TRBJ1-5; 7 nucleotides match TRBD1. The CDR3 loop spans 12 amino acids. The germline CDR1 and CDR2 sequences are LNHNV and YYDKDF (reference sequence). The ends lost 2 bases at V and 15 bases at J; junction bases unmatched: 7.